What follows describes a single T cell receptor (beta chain). The source of the sample is a study of T cells in localized non-small cell lung cancer. Trimming took 0 bases from V and 8 from J, leaving 9 bases between them. The germline CDR1 and CDR2 sequences are SGHRS and YFSETQ. The CDR3 covers 14 residues. TCRdb's table, derived via immunoSEQ multiplex PCR, lists solely in-frame clones and lacks some. The sample holds 75,000 to 95,000 clones; approximately 88% are singletons and the top ten take more than 14%. Sequencing was performed on peripheral blood, taken before any cancer treatment. The rearrangement uses TRBV5-1 and TRBJ1-6; the D is unclear. The receptor comes from a man aged 40 to 69 with stage I squamous cell lung carcinoma. The CDR3 region has the DNA TGCGCCAGCAGCTTGGGCGGTCAGGATTCACCCCTCCACTTT. Translation: CASSLGGQDSPLHF.